The 21 T cell receptor beta chains reported below all come from one sample, sequenced in a study of shared clonotypes between healthy human individuals (dated by TCRdb to the early 2020s). Library generation was performed with the immunoSEQ multiplex PCR assay. The clones in this table, taken by TCRdb from immuneACCESS, are in-frame only. Not every clone is retained; where verified, under half of the shortfall comes from an unresolved V gene, and the cause of the rest is unknown. The sample table records some 2,400,000 clones; approximately 96% of these occur just once. Together, the top ten hold less than 0.15% of the sample. The sample was naive CD4+ T cells sorted from blood. Reading the label with the study, this specimen's cell subset or site is: CD45RA+ positively selected. Source of these receptors: a man between 18 and 35 years old in good health.

The chain recombines TRBV5-6 with TRBJ1-6; 9 bases are a match to TRBD1. V lost 3 bases and J lost 6; bases outside the gene matches: 7. This CDR3 has 16 amino acids. From germline, CDR1 is SGHDT and CDR2 YYEEEE. The CDR3, as DNA: TGTGCCAGCAGCTCGGCGGGACAGGGTCTTAATTCACCCCTCCACTTT. Encoded protein: CASSSAGQGLNSPLHF.

About this clone: A much more abundant neighbour one base away suggests this may be a read error. The same CDR3 also results from other DNA sequences found in this sample. The chain is built from TRBV11-1 and TRBJ2-5, with unresolved D. The germline gives CDR1 SGHAT, CDR2 FQDESV (reference sequence). The CDR3 extends over 11 amino acids. V lost 1 base to trimming and J lost 4 bases, with 1 base between them. CDR3 nucleotide sequence: TGTGCCAGCAGCTTAGGAGAGACCCAGTACTTC. As protein: CASSLGETQYF.

J is TRBJ2-2 and V is TRBV15, with a tentative D call TRBD2 (7 bases). V lost 5 bases, J lost 0 bases, and 19 bases lay in between. This CDR3 is 18 amino acids long. Germline values: CDR1 LNHNV, CDR2 YYDKDF (reference sequence). The CDR3: CATSGPYGGGANTGELFF. In DNA, the CDR3 is TGTGCCACCAGCGGCCCCTATGGGGGGGGCGCGAACACCGGGGAGCTGTTTTTT.

The J gene is TRBJ1-3, the V gene TRBV4-1; no clear D gene. The CDR3 covers 13 residues. The V end lost 2 bases, the J end lost 4 bases, and 6 bases lay between the germline ends. CDR1 and CDR2 (germline): MGHRA, YSYEKL. In DNA, the CDR3 is TGCGCCAGCAGCCAATTACAGGGAAACACCATATATTTT. It codes for CASSQLQGNTIYF.

The chain is built from TRBV5-6 and TRBJ2-5; D uncertain. Trimming removed 0 bases at V and 5 bases at J, with 17 bases between. The CDR3 has 16 residues. Germline loops: CDR1 SGHDT, CDR2 YYEEEE. This CDR3 reads CASSLVGKGPRETQYF. The DNA for the CDR3 is TGTGCCAGCAGCTTGGTAGGTAAAGGCCCAAGGGAGACCCAGTACTTC.

V and J are TRBV7-9 and TRBJ1-1, with a tentative D call TRBD1 (5 bases). The CDR3 is made up of 12 amino acids. V was pared by 4 bases and J by 12 bases, with 15 bases between. Looked up from germline, CDR1 is SEHNR and CDR2 is FQNEAQ (reference sequence). CDR3 sequence (DNA): TGTGCCAGCAGCTCGGGACTCAAGCCCACTTTCTTT. It specifies CASSSGLKPTFF.

This clone showed up just once. V usage is TRBV6-5 and J usage is TRBJ1-5, with D perhaps matching TRBD1 (5 bases). Germline assignment: CDR1 MNHEY and CDR2 SVGAGI. The CDR3 has 13 amino acids. The V gene lost 5 bases and the J gene lost 5 bases, with 10 bases spanning the gap. The CDR3 nucleotides are TGTGCCAGCAGTCTGGTAGGGGATCAGCCCCAGCATTTT. This sequence encodes CASSLVGDQPQHF.

V usage is TRBV5-6 and J usage is TRBJ2-1; 7 positions agree with TRBD2. Trimming removed 0 bases from V and 8 bases from J; junction bases left unmatched: 8. The germline V gene has CDR1 SGHDT and CDR2 YYEEEE. The CDR3 length is 15 residues. The DNA for the CDR3 is TGTGCCAGCAGCTTGGTTTTGACTAGCAGATATGAGCAGTTCTTC. Translating it yields CASSLVLTSRYEQFF.

J is TRBJ2-1 and V is TRBV4-1, with D uncertain. The CDR3 is 14 amino acids. V lost 1 base to trimming and J lost 10 bases, with 14 bases between them. Germline CDR1 is MGHRA and CDR2 is YSYEKL. This chain's CDR3 is CASSQADLVGEQFF. CDR3 DNA sequence: TGCGCCAGCAGCCAAGCAGACTTGGTGGGGGAGCAGTTCTTC.

Here the CDR3 DNA reads TGTGCCAGTAGCGGGACTAGCGGGGGAAGGGAGACCCAGTACTTC. Translated, it gives CASSGTSGGRETQYF. This chain connects TRBV19 to TRBJ2-5; 14 bases are a match to TRBD2. CDR1 LNHDA and CDR2 SQIVND come from the germline V gene (reference sequence). The CDR3 is 15 residues long. V trimming: 6 bases; J trimming: 5 bases; junction bases outside the gene matches: 5.

The chain employs TRBV4-1 and TRBJ2-5; the D gene is possibly TRBD2 (5 bases). V lost 4 bases and J lost 0, with 6 bases in between. The CDR3 loop spans 13 amino acids. Germline V gives CDR1 MGHRA, CDR2 YSYEKL. The CDR3 here is CASSLAYQETQYF. CDR3 in DNA: TGCGCCAGCAGCCTAGCGTACCAAGAGACCCAGTACTTC.

The chain has TRBV5-6 and TRBJ1-3, with D possibly matching TRBD1 (5 bases). V was pared by 2 bases and J by 1 base, with 13 bases between. CDR3 length equals 16 residues. Germline lookup yields CDR1 SGHDT and CDR2 YYEEEE. The CDR3 DNA follows: TGTGCCAGCAGCTTCGGCGCGGGGGGATCTGGAAACACCATATATTTT. Its protein product is CASSFGAGGSGNTIYF.

The chain combines TRBV6-1 with TRBJ2-2; possible D gene TRBD1, 6 bases. CDR1 MNHNS and CDR2 SASEGT come from the germline V gene. The CDR3 extends over 13 amino acids. V lost 6 bases, J lost 5 bases, and 10 bases lay in between. The CDR3 region is CASRVQGTGELFF. The CDR3 coding sequence is TGTGCCAGCAGAGTACAGGGTACCGGGGAGCTGTTTTTT.

The chain employs TRBV29-1 and TRBJ1-1; no clear D. Trimming shortened V by 2 bases and J by 4 bases, and 17 bases separated the two germline ends. CDR1 SQVTM and CDR2 ANQGSEA come from the germline V gene. The CDR3 contains 15 residues. DNA of the CDR3: TGCAGCGTTGAACTCTTCGGGCAAAAGCGCACTGAAGCTTTCTTT. This encodes CSVELFGQKRTEAFF.

The rearrangement uses TRBV29-1 and TRBJ1-5; D unclear. Germline CDR1 SQVTM, CDR2 ANQGSEA. V was shortened by 5 bases and J by 5 bases, with 16 bases between the two germline ends. The CDR3 covers 14 residues. CDR3 coding DNA: TGCAGCGTTCGTCCCGGGGAACGATATCAGCCCCAGCATTTT. Encoded protein: CSVRPGERYQPQHF. The full variable domain, rest sourced from reference TRBV29-1 and TRBJ1-5, is SAVISQKPSRDICQRGTSLTIQCQVDSQVTMMFWYRQQPGQSLTLIATANQGSEATYESGFVIDKFPISRPNLTFSTLTVSNMSPEDSSIYLCSVRPGERYQPQHFGDGTRLSIL.

This chain connects TRBV29-1 to TRBJ2-3; 9 bases are shared with TRBD1. The CDR3 has 15 amino acids. Germline CDR1 SQVTM, CDR2 ANQGSEA. The V gene end was trimmed by 6 bases and the J gene end by 0 bases; junction bases not matched to a gene: 7. The chain's CDR3 is CSVSPGQGSTDTQYF. Here the CDR3 DNA reads TGCAGCGTCTCCCCGGGACAGGGAAGCACAGATACGCAGTATTTT.

The chain links TRBV19 to TRBJ2-3; 8 positions match TRBD1. Germline V gene data show CDR1 as LNHDA and CDR2 as SQIVND (reference sequence). J was trimmed by 3 bases and V by 7 bases; bases with no gene match: 3. CDR3 length equals 13 residues. The CDR3 protein is CASTQGATDTQYF. CDR3 DNA: TGTGCCAGTACGCAGGGGGCAACAGATACGCAGTATTTT. Complete variable domain (other parts from reference TRBV19 and TRBJ2-3): DGGITQSPKYLFRKEGQNVTLSCEQNLNHDAMYWYRQDPGQGLRLIYYSQIVNDFQKGDIAEGYSVSREKKESFPLTVTSAQKNPTAFYLCASTQGATDTQYFGPGTRLTVL.

V is TRBV5-1 and J is TRBJ2-7; a weak D match, TRBD2 (6 bases). There are 16 residues in the CDR3. Germline CDR1 reads SGHRS; CDR2 reads YFSETQ. Trimming removed 0 bases from V and 4 bases from J, with 17 bases in between. The CDR3 loop is CASSLVPVQAGYEQYF. In DNA form, the CDR3 reads TGCGCCAGCAGCTTGGTACCAGTACAAGCGGGTTACGAGCAGTACTTC. Looking up the rest from reference TRBV5-1 and TRBJ2-7 gives the full variable domain: KAGVTQTPRYLIKTRGQQVTLSCSPISGHRSVSWYQQTPGQGLQFLFEYFSETQRNKGNFPGRFSGRQFSNSRSEMNVSTLELGDSALYLCASSLVPVQAGYEQYFGPGTRLTVT.

The V gene is TRBV10-2, the J gene TRBJ2-7, with D tentatively TRBD1 (6 bases). CDR3 length: 13 residues. Germline-derived CDR1 and CDR2 are WSHSY and SAAADI. V lost 4 bases to trimming and J lost 3 bases, with 10 bases between them. CDR3 sequence (DNA): TGCGCCAGCAGTGCGACAGGTTTCTACGAGCAGTACTTC. Encoded protein: CASSATGFYEQYF.

The gene calls are TRBV19 and TRBJ1-5; a weak D match, TRBD1 (5 bases). The germline V gene encodes CDR1 LNHDA and CDR2 SQIVND (reference sequence). V lost 7 bases to trimming and J lost 9 bases, with 13 bases between them. This CDR3 is 12 amino acids long. The CDR3 loop is CASNEARGPQHF. The DNA of the CDR3 is TGTGCCAGTAATGAGGCAAGGGGGCCCCAGCATTTT.

On this clone itself: The sample carries other DNA sequences with the same CDR3. The chain is built from TRBV18 and TRBJ2-7, with D possibly being TRBD1 or TRBD2 (5 bases each). Trimming left V 0 bases short and J 4 bases short, with 13 bases between. The V gene's germline CDR1 is KGHSH and CDR2 LQKENI. CDR3 length: 15 residues. CDR3 sequence reads: CASSPPGRGSYEQYF. In nucleotides, the CDR3 is TGTGCCAGCTCACCACCGGGACGGGGTTCGTACGAGCAGTACTTC.